This note documents a single T cell receptor (beta chain) sequence. Antigen unknown. RNA in amounts of about 0.5 to 1 ug was reverse transcribed with random hexamers. Amplification of the TCR beta CDR3 was carried out by immunoSEQ multiplex PCR, which spanned a total of 54 Vbeta and 13 Jbeta segments. Each CDR3 protein gets one entry after TCRdb re-called the immunoSEQ multiplex PCR reads with MiXCR. This sample yields fewer than 85,000 distinct CDR3 sequences, of which 85% to 95% are seen a single time; approximately 0.47% belongs to the top ten. This specimen belongs to a study of CD8 T cells in Susac syndrome. Study outcomes and limitations: Susac-specific public clones in total CD8+ repertoires numbered sixteen; in CD8+ TEMRA repertoires, they numbered roughly five.

Negative isolation was applied to CD8+ and CD4+ T cells, and FACS enrichment was applied to TEMRA cells. The TCR comes from a human donor with Susac syndrome. Sequenced sample: CD8+ T cells from PBMCs.

As DNA, the CDR3 is TGTGCCAGCAGCGCTGGACAGGGCGGCCAGCCCCAGCATTTT. Its protein is CASSAGQGGQPQHF. This rearrangement joins TRBV9 to TRBJ1-5, with TRBD1 matching 8 bases. Germline lookup yields CDR1 SGDLS and CDR2 YYNGEE. With 3 bases clipped from V and 7 bases from J, the junction kept 6 bases outside the gene matches. This CDR3 spans 14 amino acids.